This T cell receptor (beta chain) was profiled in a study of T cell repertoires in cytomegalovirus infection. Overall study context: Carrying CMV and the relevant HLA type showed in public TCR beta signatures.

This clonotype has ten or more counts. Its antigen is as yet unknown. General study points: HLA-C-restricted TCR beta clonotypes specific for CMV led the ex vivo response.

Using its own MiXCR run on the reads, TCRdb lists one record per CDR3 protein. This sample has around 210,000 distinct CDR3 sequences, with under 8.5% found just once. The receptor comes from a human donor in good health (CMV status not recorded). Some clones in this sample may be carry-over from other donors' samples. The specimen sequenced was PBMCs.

The CDR3 DNA reads TGTGCCAGCAGTCCGGACAGGAACTATTATGGCTACACCTTC. As protein: CASSPDRNYYGYTF. V is TRBV28 and J is TRBJ1-2; 7 bases are a match to TRBD1. CDR1 MDHEN and CDR2 SYDVKM come from the germline V gene. There are 14 residues in the CDR3. V dropped 5 bases and J dropped 5; count of bases not matched to a gene: 8.